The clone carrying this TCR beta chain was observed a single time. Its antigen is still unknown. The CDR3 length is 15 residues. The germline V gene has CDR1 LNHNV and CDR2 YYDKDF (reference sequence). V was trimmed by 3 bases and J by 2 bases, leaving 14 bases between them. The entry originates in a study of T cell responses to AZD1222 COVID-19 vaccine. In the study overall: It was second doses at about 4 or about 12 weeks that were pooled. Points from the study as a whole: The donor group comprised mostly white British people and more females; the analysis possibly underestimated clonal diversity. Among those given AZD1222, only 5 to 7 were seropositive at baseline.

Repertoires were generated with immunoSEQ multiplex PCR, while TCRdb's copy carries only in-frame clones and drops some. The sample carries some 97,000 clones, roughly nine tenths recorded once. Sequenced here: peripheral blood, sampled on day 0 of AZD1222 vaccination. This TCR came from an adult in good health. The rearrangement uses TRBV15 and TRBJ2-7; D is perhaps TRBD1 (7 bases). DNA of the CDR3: TGTGCCACCAGCAGGGGCACAGGGGAGGCCTACGAGCAGTACTTC. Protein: CATSRGTGEAYEQYF.